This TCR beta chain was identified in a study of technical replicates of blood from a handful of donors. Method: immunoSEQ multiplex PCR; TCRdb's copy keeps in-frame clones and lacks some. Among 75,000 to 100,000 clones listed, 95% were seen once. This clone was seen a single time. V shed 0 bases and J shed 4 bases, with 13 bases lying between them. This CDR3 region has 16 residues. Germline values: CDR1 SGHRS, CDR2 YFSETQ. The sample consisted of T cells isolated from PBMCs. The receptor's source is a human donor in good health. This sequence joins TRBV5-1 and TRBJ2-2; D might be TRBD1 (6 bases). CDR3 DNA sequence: TGCGCCAGCAGCTTGGTAACAGGGTCTGCCACCGGGGAGCTGTTTTTT. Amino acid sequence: CASSLVTGSATGELFF.